The 18 T cell receptor beta chains below come from one sample, sequenced in a study of control samples from healthy donors and cancer patients. Assay used: immunoSEQ multiplex PCR; TCRdb lists only in-frame clones, some missing. The table has roughly 100,000 clones, roughly nine tenths seen once. What was sequenced was blood. Source of these receptors: a woman in her late teens or twenties in good health.

The rearrangement uses TRBV30 and TRBJ2-7, with TRBD1 identical over 7 bases. The junction had 7 bases not matched to a gene; V was cut back by 7 bases and J by 1 base. The CDR3 has 13 residues. CDR1 GTSNPN and CDR2 SVGIG come from the germline V gene (reference sequence). The CDR3 coding sequence is TGTGCCTCCCAACGGGACAGATCCTACGAGCAGTACTTC. Amino acid sequence: CASQRDRSYEQYF.

The CDR3 region has the DNA TGTGCCAGCAGCGCGCTCGGGCTCGGCCACGCGAACACCGGGGAGCTGTTTTTT. Translating gives CASSALGLGHANTGELFF. The gene calls are TRBV9 and TRBJ2-2; D is ambiguous. Germline values: CDR1 SGDLS, CDR2 YYNGEE. Trimming shortened V by 3 bases and J by 0 bases, and 18 bases separated the two germline ends. CDR3 size: 18 residues.

This chain uses TRBV5-8 with TRBJ1-4; D remains unclear. Germline loops: CDR1 SGHTS, CDR2 YDEGEE. V dropped 3 bases and J dropped 7 bases, with 7 bases sitting between them. This CDR3 spans 12 amino acids. CDR3 sequence reads: CASSSGGEKLFF. The CDR3 region has the DNA TGTGCCAGCAGCTCCGGAGGTGAAAAACTGTTTTTT.

The chain combines TRBV30 with TRBJ2-1; tentatively, D is TRBD2 (5 bases). This CDR3 region has 12 residues. Trimming cost V 2 bases and J 6 bases, with 8 bases left between them. Per germline, CDR1 GTSNPN and CDR2 SVGIG (reference sequence). The CDR3 spells CAWSRTLNEQFF. CDR3 DNA sequence: TGTGCCTGGAGTAGGACTCTCAATGAGCAGTTCTTC.

This chain links TRBV9 with TRBJ2-7; 9 bases are shared with TRBD1. CDR1 and CDR2 (germline): SGDLS, YYNGEE. The trim removed 3 bases at V and 8 bases at J, leaving 6 bases unmatched. The CDR3 spans 13 residues. The CDR3 region is CASSDTGGLKQYF. For the CDR3, the DNA is TGTGCCAGCAGCGATACAGGGGGCCTTAAGCAGTACTTC.

This rearrangement joins TRBV3-1 (or the pseudogene TRBV3-2) to TRBJ2-3; 7 bases fit TRBD2. The CDR3 has 15 amino acids. Per the germline V gene, CDR1 is LGHDT and CDR2 is YNNKEL (reference sequence). V lost 1 base to trimming and J lost 4 bases; unmatched junction nucleotides: 5. The CDR3 coding sequence is TGTGCCAGCAGCCAAGCGGCGGGAGTGGCAGATACGCAGTATTTT. It specifies CASSQAAGVADTQYF.

The genes are TRBV5-8 and TRBJ2-3, with 8 bases fitting TRBD1. Germline CDR1 reads SGHTS; CDR2 reads YDEGEE. After removal of 7 bases from V and 1 base from J, the junction contained 8 bases not matched to a gene. This CDR3 is 15 amino acids long. CDR3 in DNA: TGTGCCAGCTCCAGCATGGGACAGGGCACAGATACGCAGTATTTT. This translates into CASSSMGQGTDTQYF.

The chain combines TRBV2 with TRBJ1-1, with D possibly matching TRBD1 (5 bases). V lost 4 bases to trimming and J lost 4 bases, with 10 bases between them. Germline V lookup: CDR1 SNHLY, CDR2 FYNNEI. The CDR3 has 13 amino acids. In DNA, the CDR3 is TGTGCCAGCAGTGGGGGGTTACTCACTGAAGCTTTCTTT. It specifies CASSGGLLTEAFF. The full variable domain, with the rest looked up from reference TRBV2 and TRBJ1-1, is EPEVTQTPSHQVTQMGQEVILRCVPISNHLYFYWYRQILGQKVEFLVSFYNNEISEKSEIFDDQFSVERPDGSNFTLKIRSTKLEDSAMYFCASSGGLLTEAFFGQGTRLTVV.

In DNA form, the CDR3 reads TGTGCCAGCAGTTTATTAGCGGGGGGGAACACCGGGGAGCTGTTTTTT. This sequence encodes CASSLLAGGNTGELFF. This chain connects TRBV27 to TRBJ2-2; 10 positions agree with TRBD2. Germline-derived CDR1 and CDR2 are MNHEY and SMNVEV (reference sequence). There are 16 residues in the CDR3. The J segment lost 1 base and the V segment lost 1 base, leaving 0 bases of the junction unmatched.

The chain recombines TRBV10-1 with TRBJ2-6, with 8 bases that match TRBD1. CDR3 length: 15 residues. CDR1 and CDR2 from the germline V gene are WNHNN and SYGVQD (reference sequence). V lost 7 bases to trimming and J lost 3 bases; unmatched junction nucleotides: 5. CDR3 DNA sequence: TGCGCCAGCAACCCCGACAGGGGTGGGGCCAACGTCCTGACTTTC. Protein sequence: CASNPDRGGANVLTF.

The genes are TRBV11-2 and TRBJ2-3; 7 bases align to TRBD2. The CDR3 sequence is 17 residues long. CDR1 and CDR2 from the germline V gene are SGHAT and FQNNGV. Germline trimming cut 4 bases from V and 5 bases from J; bases unmatched to any gene: 15. The CDR3 sequence: CASSSRRAGVGQDTQYF. CDR3 sequence (DNA): TGTGCCAGCAGCTCCAGAAGGGCGGGGGTAGGGCAAGATACGCAGTATTTT.

This clone occurred once. The chain employs TRBV3-1 (or the pseudogene TRBV3-2) and TRBJ1-3; tentatively, D is TRBD1 (6 bases). Germline CDR1 reads LGHDT; CDR2 reads YNNKEL (reference sequence). V was clipped by 1 base and J by 3 bases, with 10 bases between them. The CDR3 extends over 15 amino acids. CDR3 coding DNA: TGTGCCAGCAGCCAAGTGCCAGGGGTTGGAAACACCATATATTTT. Protein: CASSQVPGVGNTIYF.

The chain employs TRBV30 and TRBJ2-7; D call uncertain. V lost 3 bases, J lost 3 bases, and 12 bases lay in between. The length of the CDR3 is 13 residues. Germline CDR1 and CDR2: GTSNPN and SVGIG (reference sequence). The CDR3 sequence is CAWSGLPNYEQYF. CDR3 sequence (DNA): TGTGCCTGGAGCGGGCTACCAAACTACGAGCAGTACTTC.

The V gene is TRBV12-3 or TRBV12-4, the J gene TRBJ1-2; tentative D call: TRBD1 (5 bases). This CDR3 has 13 amino acids. The ends were cut back, 3 bases at V and 8 bases at J, with 13 bases in the middle. The CDR3 nucleotides are TGTGCCAGCAGTTTGGGGCCCGGGGGGGGCTACACCTTC. Protein product: CASSLGPGGGYTF.

The chain links TRBV5-1 to TRBJ2-7; no clear D gene. The CDR3 is 14 residues long. Germline V lookup: CDR1 SGHRS, CDR2 YFSETQ. Trimming left V 3 bases short and J 2 bases short, with 12 bases between. CDR3 nucleotide sequence: TGCGCCAGCAGCTACACGTCCACTACCTACGAGCAGTACTTC. Translated: CASSYTSTTYEQYF.

J is TRBJ1-5 and V is TRBV28, with D tentatively TRBD1 (5 bases). The CDR3 is 16 residues long. Germline CDR1 reads MDHEN; CDR2 reads SYDVKM. The V end was cut by 3 bases, the J end by 0 bases, with 12 bases between. The CDR3 loop is CASSLISGPSNQPQHF. The DNA for the CDR3 is TGTGCCAGCAGTTTGATCTCGGGGCCTAGCAATCAGCCCCAGCATTTT.

This chain connects TRBV27 to TRBJ2-7, with no clear D. This CDR3 spans 16 amino acids. CDR1 is MNHEY, CDR2 SMNVEV, per germline (reference sequence). Between the trimmed V and J ends, which lost 1 base and 6 bases, there was a span of 19 bases. The CDR3 coding sequence is TGTGCCAGCAGTTTATACAGCCCGGCCCGATACGGCGAGCAGTACTTC. Its protein is CASSLYSPARYGEQYF.

This clone occurred once. The gene calls are TRBV15 and TRBJ1-2, with TRBD1 identical over 8 bases. CDR3 length: 15 amino acids. V lost 1 base, J lost 5 bases, and 6 bases stayed unmatched. CDR1 is LNHNV, CDR2 YYDKDF, per germline (reference sequence). In DNA, the CDR3 is TGTGCCACCAGCAGAGGACAGGGGATGAAGTATGGCTACACCTTC. Protein product: CATSRGQGMKYGYTF.